These 27 T cell receptor beta chains were sequenced from one sample in a study of blood T cell repertoires in COVID-19. Profiled with immunoSEQ multiplex PCR; TCRdb holds only in-frame clones, not every one. The sample contains some 200,000 clones, around nine tenths of which appear only once. Specimen: peripheral blood. Receptor source: a woman under 30 who had recovered from COVID-19.

V usage is TRBV4-3 and J usage is TRBJ2-3; 9 bases fit TRBD1. The CDR3 runs to 16 residues. V lost 3 bases to trimming and J lost 2 bases; unmatched junction nucleotides: 6. Germline V CDR1 and CDR2: LGHNA, YSLEER. This chain's CDR3 is CASSQRQGGDTDTQYF. The CDR3 DNA follows: TGCGCCAGCAGCCAGAGACAGGGGGGGGACACAGATACGCAGTATTTT.

V is TRBV7-2 and J is TRBJ1-5, with D possibly TRBD1 on 5 matching bases. This CDR3 region has 13 residues. Between the trimmed V and J ends, which lost 5 bases and 7 bases, there was a span of 12 bases. CDR1 and CDR2 from the germline V gene are SGHTA and FQGNSA. The CDR3 nucleotides read TGTGCCAGCAGCGAAGACAGAGTACAGCCCCAGCATTTT. It yields the protein CASSEDRVQPQHF.

The rearrangement links TRBV2 to TRBJ1-4; no clear D. Germline CDR1 SNHLY, CDR2 FYNNEI. Trimming cost V 6 bases and J 0 bases, with 5 bases left between them. The CDR3 is 13 residues long. The chain's CDR3 is CASRFSTNEKLFF. CDR3 bases: TGTGCCAGCAGGTTCTCAACTAATGAAAAACTGTTTTTT.

This clone showed up just once. The chain combines TRBV11-2 with TRBJ2-2; 11 positions agree with TRBD2. V lost 1 base and J lost 4; bases outside the gene matches: 5. Germline CDR1 reads SGHAT; CDR2 reads FQNNGV. The CDR3 sequence is 17 residues long. CDR3 in DNA: TGTGCCAGCAGCTTAGGTGACGGGACTAGCGGCACCGGGGAGCTGTTTTTT. Amino acid sequence: CASSLGDGTSGTGELFF.

The chain carries TRBV6-5 and TRBJ2-4; tentatively, D is TRBD1 (8 bases). The germline V gene has CDR1 MNHEY and CDR2 SVGAGI. The CDR3 contains 13 residues. Deletions cut 6 bases from V and 8 bases from J, with 14 bases between. CDR3 residues: CASRQAGQDIQYF. The CDR3 nucleotides read TGTGCCAGCAGGCAAGCGGGACAGGACATTCAGTACTTC.

This chain connects TRBV6-5 to TRBJ2-7; D is possibly TRBD1 (5 bases). The CDR3 is 13 residues long. CDR1 and CDR2 from the germline V gene are MNHEY and SVGAGI. V lost 2 bases and J lost 4, with 9 bases in between. The CDR3 DNA reads TGTGCCAGCAGTTACACAACAGGTTACGAGCAGTACTTC. Translated, it gives CASSYTTGYEQYF.

The V and J genes are TRBV6-6 and TRBJ2-1; 7 bases are shared with TRBD2. The J segment lost 3 bases and the V segment lost 7 bases, leaving 9 bases of the junction unmatched. The CDR3 is 15 amino acids. CDR1 and CDR2 from the germline V gene are MNHNY and SVGAGI (reference sequence). The CDR3: CASTGEGTFYNEQFF. DNA of the CDR3: TGTGCCAGCACCGGGGAGGGAACCTTCTACAATGAGCAGTTCTTC.

Only one count was recorded for this clone. This chain joins TRBV5-1 and TRBJ2-1, with 7 bases that match TRBD1. Trimming took 1 base from V and 9 from J; bases not matched to a gene: 7. The CDR3 is 14 residues long. Germline assignment: CDR1 SGHRS and CDR2 YFSETQ. CDR3 in amino acids: CASSLQTGPGEQFF. CDR3 nucleotide sequence: TGCGCCAGCAGCTTGCAGACAGGGCCCGGTGAGCAGTTCTTC.

The chain carries TRBV2 and TRBJ2-2; TRBD1 might be the D (6 bases). Germline lookup yields CDR1 SNHLY and CDR2 FYNNEI. Trimming left V 2 bases short and J 5 bases short, with 6 bases between. This CDR3 comprises 13 residues. Here the CDR3 reads CASSERGTGELFF. The CDR3 bases are TGTGCCAGCAGTGAAAGGGGGACCGGGGAGCTGTTTTTT.

This clone was observed a handful of times. CDR3 sequence (DNA): TGTGCCAGCAGTGAAGCCGCGGCAGGCAATCAGCCCCAGCATTTT. Translating gives CASSEAAAGNQPQHF. This chain links TRBV2 with TRBJ1-5; D not certain. Trimming removed 0 bases from V and 2 bases from J, with 8 bases in between. This CDR3 is built from 15 residues. The germline V gene encodes CDR1 SNHLY and CDR2 FYNNEI. The variable domain in full, completed from reference TRBV2 and TRBJ1-5, reads EPEVTQTPSHQVTQMGQEVILRCVPISNHLYFYWYRQILGQKVEFLVSFYNNEISEKSEIFDDQFSVERPDGSNFTLKIRSTKLEDSAMYFCASSEAAAGNQPQHFGDGTRLSIL.

The V and J genes are TRBV19 and TRBJ2-1; a possible D gene is TRBD1 (5 bases). This CDR3 contains 14 residues. V was pared by 2 bases and J by 3 bases, with 8 bases between. CDR1 is LNHDA, CDR2 SQIVND, per germline (reference sequence). The DNA for the CDR3 is TGTGCCAGTAGTATATCTGACAGCTACAATGAGCAGTTCTTC. Translation: CASSISDSYNEQFF.

J is TRBJ2-2 and V is TRBV4-1; D is possibly TRBD2 (6 bases). Trimming left V 5 bases short and J 4 bases short, with 17 bases between. CDR3 length: 16 amino acids. CDR1 is MGHRA and CDR2 is YSYEKL in the germline V gene. As DNA, the CDR3 is TGCGCCAGCAGCAGGATCAGCGGGCTTAGCACCGGGGAGCTGTTTTTT. Its translation is CASSRISGLSTGELFF.

This sequence joins TRBV4-1 and TRBJ2-1, with D tentatively TRBD1 (5 bases). V lost 4 bases, J lost 5 bases, and 15 bases lay in between. The CDR3 covers 15 residues. The V gene's germline CDR1 is MGHRA and CDR2 YSYEKL. This CDR3 reads CASSPMSDRNNEQFF. CDR3 nucleotide sequence: TGCGCCAGCAGCCCCATGTCCGACAGAAACAATGAGCAGTTCTTC.

The chain couples TRBV11-2 to TRBJ2-5; 9 bases line up with TRBD2. CDR1 is SGHAT, CDR2 FQNNGV, per germline. Trimming took 5 bases from V and 3 from J; bases not matched to a gene: 4. The CDR3 has 14 residues. Written as DNA, the CDR3 is TGTGCCAGCAGCCATCCTAGCGGGGAAGAGACCCAGTACTTC. Translated, it gives CASSHPSGEETQYF. Based on the CDR3 plus reference TRBV11-2 and TRBJ2-5, the full variable domain is EAGVAQSPRYKIIEKRQSVAFWCNPISGHATLYWYQQILGQGPKLLIQFQNNGVVDDSQLPKDRFSAERLKGVDSTLKIQPAKLEDSAVYLCASSHPSGEETQYFGPGTRLLVL.

The gene calls are TRBV6-1 and TRBJ2-5; no clear D. V was cut by 2 bases and J by 5 bases, with 15 bases left in between. Germline CDR1 reads MNHNS; CDR2 reads SASEGT. CDR3 length: 15 amino acids. DNA of the CDR3: TGTGCCAGCAGTGAAATCCCTCTTGTCAGTGAGACCCAGTACTTC. This sequence encodes CASSEIPLVSETQYF.

The genes are TRBV30 and TRBJ1-2, with D perhaps matching TRBD1 (6 bases). The CDR3 extends over 14 amino acids. V was shortened by 1 base and J by 8 bases, with 17 bases between the two germline ends. Germline V gene lookup returns CDR1 GTSNPN and CDR2 SVGIG (reference sequence). The CDR3 DNA follows: TGTGCCTGGAGTGCAGGGGAGGGCACTAGGGGCTACACCTTC. It codes for CAWSAGEGTRGYTF.

This chain connects TRBV14 to TRBJ2-3, with a weak D call TRBD2 (6 bases). CDR1 and CDR2 from the germline V gene are SGHDN and FVKESK. V lost 1 base, J lost 4 bases, and 9 bases lay in between. CDR3 length: 14 residues. CDR3: CASSQGIAADTQYF. In DNA, the CDR3 is TGTGCCAGCAGCCAAGGGATAGCGGCAGATACGCAGTATTTT.

CDR3 bases: TGTGCTAGTTCCCCTACGGACTCAGATACGCAGTATTTT. It translates to CASSPTDSDTQYF. The V gene is TRBV7-9, the J gene TRBJ2-3, with D perhaps TRBD2 (5 bases). Germline lookup yields CDR1 SEHNR and CDR2 FQNEAQ (reference sequence). CDR3 length: 13 residues.

The chain links TRBV18 to TRBJ1-1; weak D call: TRBD1 (6 bases). This CDR3 has 17 residues. V lost 0 bases and J 3 bases, leaving 17 bases between the germline ends. CDR1 is KGHSH and CDR2 is LQKENI in the germline V gene. The CDR3, as DNA: TGTGCCAGCTCACCACCTACCTGGGGGAGGGGGTACACTGAAGCTTTCTTT. It translates to CASSPPTWGRGYTEAFF.

V is TRBV7-2 and J is TRBJ1-4; the match to TRBD1 covers 7 bases. The germline gives CDR1 SGHTA, CDR2 FQGNSA. This CDR3 has 16 residues. With 4 bases clipped from V and 4 bases from J, the junction kept 9 bases outside the gene matches. This chain's CDR3 is CASSSQTGTYNEKLFF. DNA of the CDR3: TGTGCCAGCAGCTCGCAGACAGGGACGTATAATGAAAAACTGTTTTTT.

The chain joins TRBV18 to TRBJ1-5; TRBD1 is a possible D gene (5 bases). Trimming shortened V by 3 bases and J by 4 bases, and 10 bases separated the two germline ends. The germline V gene encodes CDR1 KGHSH and CDR2 LQKENI. The CDR3 has 14 amino acids. The DNA of the CDR3 is TGTGCCAGCTCACCCGCCGGACAAAATCAGCCCCAGCATTTT. The encoded protein is CASSPAGQNQPQHF.

V is TRBV7-2 and J is TRBJ1-2, with D unresolved. The V gene lost 2 bases and the J gene lost 8 bases, with 15 bases spanning the gap. CDR1 is SGHTA, CDR2 FQGNSA, per germline. CDR3 length equals 14 residues. As DNA, the CDR3 is TGTGCCAGCAGCTTAAACACCTCTCCGGGAGGCTACACCTTC. Protein: CASSLNTSPGGYTF.

The rearrangement uses TRBV6-5 and TRBJ2-7; 10 bases map to TRBD1. The V gene's germline CDR1 is MNHEY and CDR2 SVGAGI. CDR3 length: 14 amino acids. Trimming removed 6 bases from V and 6 bases from J; junction bases left unmatched: 8. The CDR3 region is CASRSRDRGGEQYF. The CDR3 DNA follows: TGTGCCAGCAGAAGCCGGGACAGGGGCGGCGAGCAGTACTTC.

The rearrangement joins TRBV3-1 (or the pseudogene TRBV3-2) to TRBJ1-1; possibly TRBD1 for D (6 bases). Germline V lookup: CDR1 LGHDT, CDR2 YNNKEL (reference sequence). The CDR3 extends over 15 amino acids. V lost 4 bases, J lost 0 bases, and 12 bases lay in between. CDR3 coding DNA: TGTGCCAGCAGCCGCCAGGGGCTCCTGAACACTGAAGCTTTCTTT. This sequence encodes CASSRQGLLNTEAFF.

The chain couples TRBV6-1 to TRBJ1-4; D is unclear. The CDR3 runs 17 residues. CDR1 and CDR2 from the germline V gene are MNHNS and SASEGT. The ends were cut back, 3 bases at V and 2 bases at J, with 16 bases in the middle. CDR3 loop: CASSDGRAGWTNEKLFF. CDR3 bases: TGTGCCAGCAGTGATGGTAGGGCGGGTTGGACTAATGAAAAACTGTTTTTT.

This clone was counted a single time. The V gene is TRBV4-1, the J gene TRBJ2-6, with D unresolved. The CDR3 runs 16 residues. Germline CDR1 reads MGHRA; CDR2 reads YSYEKL. V was pared by 0 bases and J by 1 base, with 7 bases between. The CDR3: CASSQDYESGANVLTF. For the CDR3, the DNA is TGCGCCAGCAGCCAAGACTATGAATCTGGGGCCAACGTCCTGACTTTC.

The count of this clone is one. The gene calls are TRBV18 and TRBJ2-6, with TRBD2 as a possible D gene (6 bases). CDR1 and CDR2 from the germline V gene are KGHSH and LQKENI. V was trimmed by 2 bases and J by 1 base, leaving 6 bases between them. CDR3 length: 15 residues. CDR3 residues: CASSPGGSGANVLTF. CDR3 in DNA: TGTGCCAGCTCACCAGGAGGGTCTGGGGCCAACGTCCTGACTTTC.